These T cell receptor beta chains were read from a single sample in a study of shared clonotypes between healthy human individuals. Sequencing used immunoSEQ multiplex PCR; TCRdb keeps in-frame clones, though not all of them. The sample shows about 2,500,000 clones, over 85% of them seen only once. Sequencing used naive CD4+ T cells sorted from blood. The source of these receptors is a man aged 18 to 30 in good health. CDR3s leave out the opening cysteine and the closing phenylalanine or tryptophan. The D gene is left open where the match is weak.

D gene: NA; V gene: TRBV30; CDR3 length: 10; CDR3 protein: AWSEGHQPQH
D gene: NA; V gene: TRBV10-3; CDR3 length: 11; CDR3 protein: AISEGNTDTQY
D gene: TRBD1; V gene: TRBV7-2; CDR3 length: 16; CDR3 protein: ASSPRPRDRGRTDTQY
D gene: NA; V gene: TRBV28; CDR3 length: 12; CDR3 protein: ASSVPGPNTEAF
D gene: TRBD1; V gene: TRBV9; CDR3 length: 14; CDR3 protein: ASSAGTGDTWETQY
D gene: NA; V gene: TRBV14; CDR3 length: 10; CDR3 protein: ASSQRWGTQY
D gene: NA; V gene: TRBV6-5; CDR3 length: 13; CDR3 protein: ASRPSVFGSYEQY
D gene: NA; V gene: TRBV11-3; CDR3 length: 16; CDR3 protein: ASSLAAGYIIGVYEQY
D gene: TRBD1; V gene: TRBV5-4; CDR3 length: 18; CDR3 protein: ASSLRAGRDRAHSYYGYT
D gene: TRBD1; V gene: TRBV19; CDR3 length: 12; CDR3 protein: ASSEQGAAYEQY
D gene: NA; V gene: TRBV11-1; CDR3 length: 13; CDR3 protein: ASSPAGAGANVLT
D gene: NA; V gene: TRBV12-5; CDR3 length: 9; CDR3 protein: ASAWGDNEY
D gene: NA; V gene: TRBV2; CDR3 length: 15; CDR3 protein: ASSDPYRAGKAWEQY
D gene: NA; V gene: TRBV28; CDR3 length: 11; CDR3 protein: ASSLKDSPGAF
D gene: TRBD1; V gene: TRBV6-5; CDR3 length: 12; CDR3 protein: ASRLTGSGQPQH
D gene: NA; V gene: TRBV7-2; CDR3 length: 11; CDR3 protein: ASSLALNTEAF
D gene: NA; V gene: TRBV9; CDR3 length: 11; CDR3 protein: ASSARAGWGYT
D gene: NA; V gene: TRBV18; CDR3 length: 12; CDR3 protein: ASSPQGSTDTQY
D gene: NA; V gene: TRBV30; CDR3 length: 10; CDR3 protein: AWSRSNTEAF
D gene: NA; V gene: TRBV6-1; CDR3 length: 12; CDR3 protein: ASSPGSGQETQY
D gene: NA; V gene: TRBV10-3; CDR3 length: 12; CDR3 protein: AISRLDSSYEQY
D gene: TRBD2; V gene: TRBV2; CDR3 length: 13; CDR3 protein: ASSDGLAGYYEQY
D gene: NA; V gene: TRBV7-9; CDR3 length: 12; CDR3 protein: ASSLAGDNYGYT